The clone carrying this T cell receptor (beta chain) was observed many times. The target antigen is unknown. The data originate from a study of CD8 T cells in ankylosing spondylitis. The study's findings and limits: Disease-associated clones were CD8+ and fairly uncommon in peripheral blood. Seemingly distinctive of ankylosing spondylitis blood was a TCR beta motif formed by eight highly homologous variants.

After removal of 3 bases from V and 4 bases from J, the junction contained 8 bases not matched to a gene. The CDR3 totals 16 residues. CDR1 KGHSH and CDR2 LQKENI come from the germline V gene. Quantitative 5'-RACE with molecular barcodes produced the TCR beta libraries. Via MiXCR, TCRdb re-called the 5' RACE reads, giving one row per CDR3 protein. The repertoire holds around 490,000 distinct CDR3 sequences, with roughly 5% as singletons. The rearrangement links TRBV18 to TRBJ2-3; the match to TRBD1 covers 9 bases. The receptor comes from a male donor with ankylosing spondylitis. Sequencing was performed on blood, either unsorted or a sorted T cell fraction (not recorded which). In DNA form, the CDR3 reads TGTGCCAGCTCACCCACAGGGGGCCCCCTTTCAGATACGCAGTATTTT. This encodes CASSPTGGPLSDTQYF.